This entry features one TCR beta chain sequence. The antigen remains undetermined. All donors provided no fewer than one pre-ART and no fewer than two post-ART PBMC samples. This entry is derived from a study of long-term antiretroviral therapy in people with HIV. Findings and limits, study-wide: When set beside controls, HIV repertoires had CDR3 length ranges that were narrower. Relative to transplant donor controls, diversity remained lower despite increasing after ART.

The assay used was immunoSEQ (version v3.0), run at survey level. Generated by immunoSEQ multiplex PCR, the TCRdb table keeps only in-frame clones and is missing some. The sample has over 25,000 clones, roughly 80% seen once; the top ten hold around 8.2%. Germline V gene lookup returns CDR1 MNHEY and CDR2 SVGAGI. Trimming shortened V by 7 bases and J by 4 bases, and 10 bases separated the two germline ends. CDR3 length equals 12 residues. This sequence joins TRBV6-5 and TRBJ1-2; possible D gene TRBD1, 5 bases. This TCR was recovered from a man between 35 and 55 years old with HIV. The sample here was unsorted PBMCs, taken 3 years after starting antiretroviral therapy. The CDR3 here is CASTGRGYGYTF. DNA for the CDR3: TGTGCCAGCACGGGGAGGGGCTATGGCTACACCTTC.